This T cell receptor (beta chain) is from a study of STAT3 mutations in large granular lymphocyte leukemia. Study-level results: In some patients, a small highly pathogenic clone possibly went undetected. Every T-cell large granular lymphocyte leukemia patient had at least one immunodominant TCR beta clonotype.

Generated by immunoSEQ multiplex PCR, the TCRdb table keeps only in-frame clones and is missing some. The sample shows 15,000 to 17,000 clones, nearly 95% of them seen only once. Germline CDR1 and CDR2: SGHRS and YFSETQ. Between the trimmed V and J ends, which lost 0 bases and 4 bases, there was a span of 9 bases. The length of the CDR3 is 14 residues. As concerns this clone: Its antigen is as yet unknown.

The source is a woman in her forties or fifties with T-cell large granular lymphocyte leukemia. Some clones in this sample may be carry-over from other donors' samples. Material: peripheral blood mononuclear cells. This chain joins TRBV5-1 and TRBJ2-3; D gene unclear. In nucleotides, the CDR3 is TGCGCCAGCAGCTTGGAAGGGTGGGCAGATACGCAGTATTTT. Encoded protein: CASSLEGWADTQYF. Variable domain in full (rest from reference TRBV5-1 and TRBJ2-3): KAGVTQTPRYLIKTRGQQVTLSCSPISGHRSVSWYQQTPGQGLQFLFEYFSETQRNKGNFPGRFSGRQFSNSRSEMNVSTLELGDSALYLCASSLEGWADTQYFGPGTRLTVL.